The entry below describes one TCR beta chain. Which antigen it targets is not known. Base qualities are not provided; no much larger clone lies one nucleotide away. The germline V gene yields MNHNS for CDR1 and SASEGT for CDR2. The V end loses 3 bases and the J end loses 5 bases, and a stretch of 10 bases separates them. Including the terminal cysteine and phenylalanine, the CDR3 comprises 14 residues. Just CDR3 DNA is preserved here, 42 bases in frame from base 1. TCRdb records Illumina MiSeq as the sequencer. TCRdb passed the public sequencing reads through fastp at Q25 and MiXCR, retaining productive beta sequences. Rows are combined by CDR3 protein, so each entry shows the most common genes and DNA. Present in this sample are about 39,000 distinct CDR3 sequences, 10% to 15% of which were seen just once. 6.5% to 9% of the sample is taken by the ten largest. The source of the sample is a study of type 1 regulatory T cells (TCRdb year 2021). For the wider study: The study characterized an in vitro protocol that generated a Tr1-enriched, alloantigen-specific CD4 T cell product named T-allo10. T-allo10 was being evaluated clinically in patients with hematological malignancies who were receiving allogeneic hematopoietic stem cell transplantation. Points the paper makes about the study in general: Tr1 cells showed a more restricted TCR repertoire than non-Tr1 cells, which the study interpreted as alloantigen-induced clonal expansion.

The chain links TRBV6-1 with TRBJ2-2, with the D gene too uncertain to name. This sequence originates from a human donor in good health. Sequencing was carried out using cultured non-Tr1 T cells, either the whole culture or a sorted T cell fraction (not recorded which). The cell subset or site label here, explained by the study, means: non-Tr1 population from the T-allo10 product. The CDR3 corresponds to CASSDGWETGELFF. The base sequence is TGTGCCAGCAGTGACGGATGGGAAACCGGGGAGCTGTTTTTT.